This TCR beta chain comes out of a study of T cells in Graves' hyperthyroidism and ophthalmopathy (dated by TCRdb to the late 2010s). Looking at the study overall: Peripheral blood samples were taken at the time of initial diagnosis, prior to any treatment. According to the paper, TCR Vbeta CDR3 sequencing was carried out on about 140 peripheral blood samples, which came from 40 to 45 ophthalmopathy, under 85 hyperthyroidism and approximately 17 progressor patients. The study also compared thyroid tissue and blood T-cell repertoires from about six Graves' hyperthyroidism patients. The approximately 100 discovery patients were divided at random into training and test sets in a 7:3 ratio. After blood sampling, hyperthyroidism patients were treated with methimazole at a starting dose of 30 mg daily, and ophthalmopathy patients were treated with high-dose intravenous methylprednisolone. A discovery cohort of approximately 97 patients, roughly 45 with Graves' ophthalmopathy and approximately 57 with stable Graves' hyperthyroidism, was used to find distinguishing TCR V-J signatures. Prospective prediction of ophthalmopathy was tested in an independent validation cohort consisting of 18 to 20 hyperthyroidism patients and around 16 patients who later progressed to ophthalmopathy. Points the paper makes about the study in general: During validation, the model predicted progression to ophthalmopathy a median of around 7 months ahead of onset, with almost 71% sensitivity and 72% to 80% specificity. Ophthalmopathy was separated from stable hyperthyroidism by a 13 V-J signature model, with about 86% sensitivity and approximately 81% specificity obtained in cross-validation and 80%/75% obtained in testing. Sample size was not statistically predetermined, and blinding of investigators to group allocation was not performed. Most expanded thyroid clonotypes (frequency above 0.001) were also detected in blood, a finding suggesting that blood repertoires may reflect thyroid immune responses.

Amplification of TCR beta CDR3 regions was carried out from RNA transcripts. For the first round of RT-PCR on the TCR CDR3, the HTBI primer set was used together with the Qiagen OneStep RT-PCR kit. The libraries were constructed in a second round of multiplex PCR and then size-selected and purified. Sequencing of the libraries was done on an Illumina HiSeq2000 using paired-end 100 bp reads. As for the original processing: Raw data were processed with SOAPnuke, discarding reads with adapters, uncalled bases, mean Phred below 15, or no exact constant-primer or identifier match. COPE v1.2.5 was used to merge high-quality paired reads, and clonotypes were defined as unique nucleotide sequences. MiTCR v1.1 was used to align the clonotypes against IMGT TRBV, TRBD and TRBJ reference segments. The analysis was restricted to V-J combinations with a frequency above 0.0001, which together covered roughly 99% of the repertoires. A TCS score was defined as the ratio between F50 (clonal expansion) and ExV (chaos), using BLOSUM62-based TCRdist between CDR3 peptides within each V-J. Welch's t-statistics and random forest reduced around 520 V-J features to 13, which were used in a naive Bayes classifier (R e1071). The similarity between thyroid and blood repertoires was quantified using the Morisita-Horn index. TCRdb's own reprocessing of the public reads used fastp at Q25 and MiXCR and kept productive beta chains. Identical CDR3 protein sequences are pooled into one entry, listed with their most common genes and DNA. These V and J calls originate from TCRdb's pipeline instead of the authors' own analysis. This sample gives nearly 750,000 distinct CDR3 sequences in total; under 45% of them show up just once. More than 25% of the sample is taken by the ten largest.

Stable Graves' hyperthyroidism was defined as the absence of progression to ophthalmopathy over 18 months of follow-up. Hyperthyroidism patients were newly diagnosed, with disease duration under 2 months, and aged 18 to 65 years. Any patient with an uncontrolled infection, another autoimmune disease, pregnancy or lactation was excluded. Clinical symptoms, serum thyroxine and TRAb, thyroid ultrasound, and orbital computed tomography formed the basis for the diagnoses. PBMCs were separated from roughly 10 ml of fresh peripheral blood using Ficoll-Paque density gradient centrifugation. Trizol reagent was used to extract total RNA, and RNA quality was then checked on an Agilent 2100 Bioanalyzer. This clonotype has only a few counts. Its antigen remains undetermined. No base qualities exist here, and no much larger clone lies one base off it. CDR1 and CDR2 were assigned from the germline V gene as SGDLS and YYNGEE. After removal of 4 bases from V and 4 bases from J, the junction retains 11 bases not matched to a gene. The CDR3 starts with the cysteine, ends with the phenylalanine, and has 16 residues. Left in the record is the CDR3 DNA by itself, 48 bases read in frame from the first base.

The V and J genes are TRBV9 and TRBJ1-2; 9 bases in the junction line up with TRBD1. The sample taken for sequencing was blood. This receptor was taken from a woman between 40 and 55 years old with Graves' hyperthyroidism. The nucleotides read TGTGCCAGCAGCCCGTACCCGGGACAGGGATCCTATGGCTACACCTTC. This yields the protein CASSPYPGQGSYGYTF.